This TCR beta chain was recorded in a study of OX40 agonist ivuxolimab in advanced cancers. Study details: Earlier treatment with anti-PD-1, anti-PD-L1 or anti-CTLA-4 was permitted, and over 35% had received some. Broader study findings: The mean number of expanded clones was higher in CD8+ T cells than in CD4+. Both CD4+ and CD8+ T cell populations in blood had undergone clonal expansion by week 6 at 0.1 to 3.0 mg/kg.

The trim removed 3 bases at V and 3 bases at J, leaving 6 bases unmatched. CDR3 length equals 16 residues. The V gene's germline CDR1 is MNHEY and CDR2 SVGAGI. Using immunoSEQ multiplex PCR, the repertoire was profiled, and TCRdb retains in-frame clones only, with some absent. This table has roughly 27,000 clones, about 85% appearing once. Concerning this clone: Its antigen is unknown.

The material sequenced was CD4+ or CD8+ T cells sorted from blood, taken in a trial of the OX40 agonist ivuxolimab. The gene calls are TRBV6-5 and TRBJ2-1; 9 positions agree with TRBD2. This TCR derives from an adult with an advanced solid tumor such as melanoma, head and neck, liver or kidney cancer. CDR3 protein: CASSYGAGGLYNEQFF. DNA for the CDR3: TGTGCCAGCAGTTATGGAGCGGGGGGACTCTACAATGAGCAGTTCTTC.